The T cell receptor beta chain described here comes from a study of T cells in Graves' hyperthyroidism and ophthalmopathy. The study, taken as a whole, reports: Within blood appeared most thyroid clonotypes that had expanded above 0.001.

Points on this clonotype: Antigen unknown.

V was cut by 0 bases and J by 2 bases, with 13 bases left in between. The CDR3 runs to 16 residues. Germline-derived CDR1 and CDR2 are MNHEY and SVGAGI. Hyperthyroidism, newly diagnosed and lasting under 2 months, affected patients aged 18 to 65. Exclusion criteria comprised uncontrolled infection, other autoimmune disease, pregnancy or lactation. Authors of the study amplified TCR beta CDR3 regions from RNA transcripts. Carried out on the TCR CDR3, a first-round RT-PCR used the HTBI primer set. TCRdb re-derived calls from the multiplex PCR reads in MiXCR, one entry per CDR3 protein. The repertoire holds about 700,000 distinct CDR3 sequences, with around 15% as singletons.

The receptor's source is a young woman with Graves' hyperthyroidism. The rearrangement links TRBV6-5 to TRBJ1-2; D unclear. Sequencing was carried out using blood. CDR3 nucleotide sequence: TGTGCCAGCAGTTACTCGACTTGGGCAGGAAACTATGGCTACACCTTC. Translation: CASSYSTWAGNYGYTF.